This T cell receptor beta chain was sequenced for a study of T cell changes during pregnancy in multiple sclerosis. The table came from immunoSEQ multiplex PCR; TCRdb's copy has only in-frame clones and leaves some out. Here the sample spans approximately 59,000 clones, 90% to 95% being singletons. The germline gives CDR1 MRHNA, CDR2 SNTAGT. This CDR3 is built from 18 residues. Unmatched junction bases numbered 17, after V lost 7 bases and J lost 4 bases. The sample consisted of CD4+ T cells from peripheral blood mononuclear cells, taken before pregnancy. The origin of this receptor is a female donor with multiple sclerosis, enrolled in a pregnancy study. The chain is built from TRBV6-4 and TRBJ1-2; TRBD1 matches 11 bases. The CDR3 sequence: CASNNNRGTGGYVYGYTF. The DNA for the CDR3 is TGTGCCAGCAATAATAACCGGGGGACAGGGGGATATGTCTATGGCTACACCTTC.